This record looks at one T cell receptor beta chain sequence and its context. As handled by the study authors: Amplification of reference gene primers provided the estimated nucleated cell counts. Using immunoSEQ multiplex PCR, the repertoire was profiled, and TCRdb retains in-frame clones only, with some absent. V, J and clone size reflect that table, while D and trimming were determined from the DNA. This sample yields 100,000 to 150,000 clones, of which roughly four fifths are seen a single time; more than 3% belongs to the top ten. The entry originates in a study of blood T cell repertoires in COVID-19. Background on the study: COVID-19 samples from acute and convalescent phases originated in the United States, Italy and Spain. The analysed material was cDNA or gDNA that came from T cells, B-cell-depleted T cells, or PBMCs.

The CDR3 runs to 11 residues. V shed 7 bases, J shed 6 bases, and the junction held 1 base outside the gene matches. Germline assignment: CDR1 WSHSY and CDR2 SAAADI. The V call is TRBV10-2, the J call TRBJ2-7; 9 bases map to TRBD2. The sequence was obtained from a woman aged 45 to 65 with acute or convalescent COVID-19. Input material: peripheral blood. CDR3 region: CASKAGGEQYF. In nucleotides, the CDR3 is TGCGCCAGCAAAGCGGGAGGCGAGCAGTACTTC.